This T cell receptor beta chain comes out of a study of siplizumab effects on memory and regulatory T cells. In regard to this clone: As yet, its antigen is unknown.

Overall study findings and caveats: Siplizumab significantly brought down the alloreactive sequences that trace back to unstimulated CD4+ memory cells. A small minority of alloreactive clones were mapped to unstimulated subsets.

The table came from immunoSEQ multiplex PCR; TCRdb's copy has only in-frame clones and leaves some out. There are 50,000 to 75,000 clones in the sample; about 80% occur only once, and about 0.4% lies in the top ten. Unstimulated naive, memory, effector memory and TEMRA subsets from a few donor pairs were sequenced. Germline CDR1 is SGHDN and CDR2 is FVKESK. The V and J ends lost 6 bases and 8 bases respectively, with 13 bases between them. The CDR3 has 12 residues. The specimen was memory CD4+ T cells sorted from blood. The receptor was isolated from a human donor in good health. The gene calls are TRBV14 and TRBJ2-5; possibly TRBD2 for D (6 bases). CDR3 region: CASSEQTSTQYF. CDR3 coding DNA: TGTGCCAGCAGTGAACAGACTAGTACCCAGTACTTC.